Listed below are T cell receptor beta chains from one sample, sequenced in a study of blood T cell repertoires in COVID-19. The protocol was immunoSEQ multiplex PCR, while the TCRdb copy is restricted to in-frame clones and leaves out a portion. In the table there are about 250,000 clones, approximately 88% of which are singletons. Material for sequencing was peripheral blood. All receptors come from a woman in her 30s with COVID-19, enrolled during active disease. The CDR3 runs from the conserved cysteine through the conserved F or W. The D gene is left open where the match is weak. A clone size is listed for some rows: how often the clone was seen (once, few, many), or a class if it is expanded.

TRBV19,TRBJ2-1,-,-,CASSNRVSDWDEQFF,TGTGCCAGTAGTAACAGGGTTTCGGACTGGGATGAGCAGTTCTTC
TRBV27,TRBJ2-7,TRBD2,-,CASSSGLGLASLYNEQYF,TGTGCCAGCAGTTCCGGGCTGGGACTAGCAAGTTTGTACAACGAGCAGTACTTC
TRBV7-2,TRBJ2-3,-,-,CASSPRGSRTTDTQYF,TGTGCCAGCAGCCCCCGGGGTAGTCGTACCACAGATACGCAGTATTTT
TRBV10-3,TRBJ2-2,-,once,CAISESDITGELFF,TGTGCCATCAGTGAGTCGGACATAACCGGGGAGCTGTTTTTT
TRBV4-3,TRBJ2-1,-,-,CASSQDKRRVAYNEQFF,TGCGCCAGCAGCCAAGATAAACGACGGGTGGCTTACAATGAGCAGTTCTTC
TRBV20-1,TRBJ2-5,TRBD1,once,CSASSGQGNEGETQYF,TGCAGTGCTAGTTCGGGACAGGGTAATGAGGGAGAGACCCAGTACTTC
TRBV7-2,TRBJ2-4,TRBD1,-,CASSLLWVDRAPQGNIQYF,TGTGCCAGCAGCTTATTGTGGGTCGACAGGGCCCCCCAAGGAAACATTCAGTACTTC
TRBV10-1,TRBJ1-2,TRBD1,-,CASGRETGGFYGYTF,TGCGCCAGCGGCCGGGAGACAGGGGGCTTCTATGGCTACACCTTC
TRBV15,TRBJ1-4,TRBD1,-,CATSIGGSATNEKLFF,TGTGCCACCAGCATAGGGGGCAGCGCAACTAATGAAAAACTGTTTTTT
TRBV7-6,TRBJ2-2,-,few,CASSPGLDTGELFF,TGTGCCAGCAGCCCGGGACTCGACACCGGGGAGCTGTTTTTT
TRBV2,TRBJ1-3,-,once,CASSGSGNTIYF,TGTGCCAGCAGTGGCAGTGGAAACACCATATATTTT
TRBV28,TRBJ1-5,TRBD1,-,CASSFWLGDSQPQHF,TGTGCCAGCAGTTTCTGGCTAGGGGACAGTCAGCCCCAGCATTTT
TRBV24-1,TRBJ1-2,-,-,CATSDQGLDGQYGYTF,TGTGCCACCAGTGATCAGGGCCTGGACGGACAATATGGCTACACCTTC
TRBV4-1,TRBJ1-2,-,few,CASSQDFGGGANYGYTF,TGCGCCAGCAGCCAAGACTTCGGGGGAGGGGCTAACTATGGCTACACCTTC
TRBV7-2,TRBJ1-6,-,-,CASSLSTGENSPLHF,TGTGCCAGCAGCTTATCCACGGGGGAAAATTCACCCCTCCACTTT
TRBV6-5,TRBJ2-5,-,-,CASGLFVEETQYF,TGTGCCAGCGGACTGTTCGTTGAAGAGACCCAGTACTTC
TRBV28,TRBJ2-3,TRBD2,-,CASSPLAGARSTDTQYF,TGTGCCAGCAGTCCCCTAGCGGGAGCTCGGAGCACAGATACGCAGTATTTT
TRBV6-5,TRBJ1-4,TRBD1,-,CASRNDRGEEKLFF,TGTGCCAGCAGGAACGACAGGGGTGAAGAAAAACTGTTTTTT
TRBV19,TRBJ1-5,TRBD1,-,CASSLTGVGQPQHF,TGTGCCAGTAGTTTGACAGGGGTTGGACAGCCCCAGCATTTT
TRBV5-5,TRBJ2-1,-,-,CAVGHRKGISYNEQFF,TGTGCCGTGGGCCACAGAAAGGGGATAAGCTACAATGAGCAGTTCTTC
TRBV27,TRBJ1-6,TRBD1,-,CASTFSGRGNSPLHF,TGTGCCAGCACCTTCTCGGGCAGGGGGAATTCACCCCTCCACTTT
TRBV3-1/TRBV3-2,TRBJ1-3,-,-,CARVKALGNTIYF,TGTGCCCGCGTGAAAGCCCTTGGAAACACCATATATTTT
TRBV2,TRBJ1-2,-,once,CASSEGSLYGYTF,TGTGCCAGCAGTGAGGGCAGCTTATATGGCTACACCTTC
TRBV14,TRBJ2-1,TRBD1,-,CASSQVAGTGGSGQFF,TGTGCCAGCAGCCAAGTAGCCGGGACAGGTGGGTCAGGGCAGTTCTTC
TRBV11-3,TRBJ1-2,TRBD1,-,CASSSDREYDNGYTF,TGTGCCAGCAGCTCGGACAGGGAATACGACAATGGCTACACCTTC
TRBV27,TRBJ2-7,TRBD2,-,CASSSIQGLAGATHEQYF,TGTGCCAGCAGTTCGATACAAGGACTAGCGGGGGCGACCCACGAGCAGTACTTC
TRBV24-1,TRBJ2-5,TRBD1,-,CATRDRAIETQYF,TGTGCCACCAGGGACAGGGCCATAGAGACCCAGTACTTC
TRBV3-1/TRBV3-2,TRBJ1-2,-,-,CASSQDRLSYGYTF,TGTGCCAGCAGCCAAGACAGGCTCTCCTATGGCTACACCTTC
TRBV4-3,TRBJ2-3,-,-,CASSPLGVSADTQYF,TGCGCCAGCAGCCCCCTCGGGGTTAGTGCAGATACGCAGTATTTT
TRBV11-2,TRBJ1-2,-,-,CASSFPRNYGYTF,TGTGCCAGCAGCTTCCCCCGGAACTATGGCTACACCTTC
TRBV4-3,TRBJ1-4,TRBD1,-,CASSQDKGQGNEKLFF,TGCGCCAGCAGCCAAGACAAGGGACAGGGTAATGAAAAACTGTTTTTT
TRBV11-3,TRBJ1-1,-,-,CASSPGQGEDTEAFF,TGTGCCAGCAGCCCAGGGCAGGGTGAGGACACTGAAGCTTTCTTT
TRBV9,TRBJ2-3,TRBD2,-,CASSVTSGTSGSRADTQYF,TGTGCCAGCAGCGTTACATCCGGGACTAGCGGGAGTCGCGCAGATACGCAGTATTTT
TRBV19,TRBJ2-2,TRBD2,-,CASSRTSGRASGELFF,TGTGCCAGTAGTAGGACTAGCGGGAGGGCGAGCGGGGAGCTGTTTTTT
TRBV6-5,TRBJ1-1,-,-,CASSYSSGGARSEAFF,TGTGCCAGCAGTTACTCCTCGGGAGGGGCTCGCTCTGAAGCTTTCTTT
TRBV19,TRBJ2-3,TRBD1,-,CASSPRTGGTDTQYF,TGTGCCAGTAGTCCTCGCACAGGGGGCACAGATACGCAGTATTTT
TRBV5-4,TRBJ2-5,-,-,CASSSSGWETQYF,TGTGCCAGCAGCTCTTCCGGGTGGGAGACCCAGTACTTC
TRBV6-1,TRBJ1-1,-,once,CASSEYRGGDTEAFF,TGTGCCAGCAGTGAATACCGAGGGGGGGACACTGAAGCTTTCTTT
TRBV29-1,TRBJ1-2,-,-,CSVDGGFGYTF,TGCAGCGTTGACGGGGGGTTTGGCTACACCTTC
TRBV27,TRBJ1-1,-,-,CATQRGRNLNTEAFF,TGTGCCACCCAAAGAGGCAGAAACCTGAACACTGAAGCTTTCTTT
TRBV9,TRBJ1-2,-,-,CASTQGPYYGYTF,TGTGCCAGCACTCAGGGCCCCTACTATGGCTACACCTTC
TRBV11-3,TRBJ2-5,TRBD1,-,CASSLDYGQGEETQYF,TGTGCCAGCAGCTTAGATTATGGACAGGGGGAAGAGACCCAGTACTTC
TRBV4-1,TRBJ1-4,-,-,CASSQSGADEKLFF,TGCGCCAGCAGCCAATCAGGGGCGGATGAAAAACTGTTTTTT
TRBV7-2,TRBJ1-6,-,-,CASSPVSSYNSPLHF,TGTGCCAGCAGCCCCGTTAGCTCCTATAATTCACCCCTCCACTTT
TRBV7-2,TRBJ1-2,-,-,CASSLGSYGYTF,TGTGCCAGCAGCTTAGGTTCATATGGCTACACCTTC
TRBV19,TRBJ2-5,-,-,CASSIREYQETQYF,TGTGCCAGTAGTATTCGAGAATACCAAGAGACCCAGTACTTC
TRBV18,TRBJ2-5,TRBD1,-,CASSLNRGDGETQYF,TGTGCCAGCTCTCTCAACAGGGGTGACGGAGAGACCCAGTACTTC
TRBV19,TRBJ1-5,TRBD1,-,CASTGTESNQPQHF,TGTGCCAGCACTGGGACAGAAAGCAATCAGCCCCAGCATTTT
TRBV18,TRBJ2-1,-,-,CASSPGQLSYNEQFF,TGTGCCAGCTCACCAGGACAGCTTTCCTACAATGAGCAGTTCTTC
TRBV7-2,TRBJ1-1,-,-,CASSSQGNTEAFF,TGTGCCAGCAGCTCACAGGGGAACACTGAAGCTTTCTTT
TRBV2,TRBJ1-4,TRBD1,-,CASIDRVGEKLFF,TGTGCCAGCATCGACAGGGTAGGGGAAAAACTGTTTTTT